Sequencing of this TCR beta chain was carried out in a study of shared T cell receptors in the human thymus (dated by TCRdb to the early 2020s). With respect to the entire study: The study examined how self-reactive, shared T-cell receptor alpha chains are generated in the human thymus.

Comment on this clone: There is no known antigen for this receptor. Within one base of it there is no much larger clone, and no base qualities were kept.

Libraries were prepared through the immunoSEQ multiplex PCR assay. TCRdb carries this immuneACCESS record with in-frame sequences only. Its versions omit some clonotypes, under half of them owing to an unresolved V gene in the studies checked, with the rest unexplained. The sample table holds roughly 68,000 clones, of which 90% to 95% were seen once. The ten largest clonotypes hold less than 0.04% of the sample. The CDR3 has 15 amino acids, counting the end cysteine and phenylalanine. Only the CDR3 DNA is retained, 45 bases long and in frame from the first base. A distance of 11 bases separates the germline ends of V and J, which lose 7 bases and 1 base respectively. CDR1 and CDR2 are drawn from the germline V gene: ENHRY, SYGVKD.

The sample comprised thymocytes. This sequence originates from a human donor. The rearranged chain carries TRBV10-3 and TRBJ1-6; perhaps TRBD1 is the D gene, with 5 bases matching. For the CDR3, the sequence is CAITEGSSYNSPLHF. The DNA sequence is as follows: TGTGCCATCACCGAGGGGAGTTCCTATAATTCACCCCTCCACTTT.